These T cell receptor beta chains were read from a single sample in a study of blood T cell repertoires in COVID-19. Method: immunoSEQ multiplex PCR; TCRdb's copy keeps in-frame clones and lacks some. Of 25,000 to 35,000 clones listed, 75% to 90% are singletons. Sequencing was done on a sample of peripheral blood. The receptors were gathered from a man at least 80 years old with acute or convalescent COVID-19. The CDR3 runs from the conserved cysteine through the conserved F or W. A D gene is named only where the DNA matches it firmly. Only part of the rows carry a size: once, few, many, or a class if the clone is expanded.

d_gene: TRBD2; abundance: -; v_gene: TRBV3-1/TRBV3-2; j_gene: TRBJ2-3; CDR3nt: TGTGCCACGACGGGGGCGGGGGGTCTAGATACGCAGTATTTT; CDR3aa: CATTGAGGLDTQYF
d_gene: -; abundance: once; v_gene: TRBV3-1/TRBV3-2; j_gene: TRBJ2-7; CDR3nt: TGTGCCAGCAGCCAAGGGTCCCAGGGTAGGTACGAGCAGTACTTC; CDR3aa: CASSQGSQGRYEQYF
d_gene: -; abundance: -; v_gene: TRBV12-3/TRBV12-4; j_gene: TRBJ2-2; CDR3nt: TGTGCCAGCAGTTTCCGAGTACCCGGGGAGCTGTTTTTT; CDR3aa: CASSFRVPGELFF
d_gene: -; abundance: -; v_gene: TRBV19; j_gene: TRBJ1-2; CDR3nt: TGTGCCAGTGAAGGGCAGGGGTTCCATGGCTACACCTTC; CDR3aa: CASEGQGFHGYTF
d_gene: TRBD1; abundance: -; v_gene: TRBV19; j_gene: TRBJ1-5; CDR3nt: TGTGCCGGGGGACAGGGGGATCAGCCCCAGCATTTT; CDR3aa: CAGGQGDQPQHF
d_gene: TRBD1; abundance: -; v_gene: TRBV3-1/TRBV3-2; j_gene: TRBJ2-2; CDR3nt: TGTGCCAGCAGCGAAGGGACAGCGGCCACCGGGGAGCTGTTTTTT; CDR3aa: CASSEGTAATGELFF
d_gene: -; abundance: -; v_gene: TRBV18; j_gene: TRBJ2-3; CDR3nt: TGTGCCAGCTCCGACTCGTGGAGCACAGATACGCAGTATTTT; CDR3aa: CASSDSWSTDTQYF
d_gene: -; abundance: few; v_gene: TRBV2; j_gene: TRBJ2-6; CDR3nt: TGTGCCAGCAGTGAAGCGCGAAGCTCTGGGGCCAACGTCCTGACTTTC; CDR3aa: CASSEARSSGANVLTF
d_gene: -; abundance: -; v_gene: TRBV11-2; j_gene: TRBJ2-3; CDR3nt: TGTGCCAGCAGCCATAGCCGGGACATTAGCACAGATACGCAGTATTTT; CDR3aa: CASSHSRDISTDTQYF
d_gene: -; abundance: -; v_gene: TRBV14; j_gene: TRBJ2-3; CDR3nt: TGTGCCAGCTCCACATACAGCACAGATACGCAGTATTTT; CDR3aa: CASSTYSTDTQYF
d_gene: TRBD1; abundance: -; v_gene: TRBV28; j_gene: TRBJ1-2; CDR3nt: TGTGCCAGCAGAGAAGGGCCCGCGGACAGGGCAGATACCTTC; CDR3aa: CASREGPADRADTF
d_gene: TRBD1; abundance: -; v_gene: TRBV6-5; j_gene: TRBJ2-1; CDR3nt: TGTGCCAGCAGACCCCAGGGGGTTAGTGAGCAGTTCTTC; CDR3aa: CASRPQGVSEQFF
d_gene: -; abundance: few; v_gene: TRBV9; j_gene: TRBJ2-3; CDR3nt: TGTGCCAGCAGCGTATCCCCAATGGATACGCAGTATTTT; CDR3aa: CASSVSPMDTQYF
d_gene: -; abundance: -; v_gene: TRBV7-9; j_gene: TRBJ1-2; CDR3nt: TGTGCCAGCAGCCCTACCCCCGGGACTGAGAACTATGGCTACACCTTC; CDR3aa: CASSPTPGTENYGYTF
d_gene: TRBD1; abundance: -; v_gene: TRBV7-8; j_gene: TRBJ2-3; CDR3nt: TGTGCCAGCAGCTTAGTTACAGGGGGCCCCACAGATACGCAGTATTTT; CDR3aa: CASSLVTGGPTDTQYF
d_gene: -; abundance: -; v_gene: TRBV27; j_gene: TRBJ2-7; CDR3nt: TGTGCCAGCACACGGACAGACAGCTTCGGCGAGCAGTACTTC; CDR3aa: CASTRTDSFGEQYF
d_gene: TRBD2; abundance: -; v_gene: TRBV5-1; j_gene: TRBJ2-7; CDR3nt: TGCGCCAGCAGTACCGGGACTAGCGGATCCTACGAGCAGTACTTC; CDR3aa: CASSTGTSGSYEQYF
d_gene: TRBD2; abundance: few; v_gene: TRBV10-3; j_gene: TRBJ2-7; CDR3nt: TGTGCCATCAGTGCTCCCTCAGCCCCGGGGAGGGGCCAGTACTTC; CDR3aa: CAISAPSAPGRGQYF
d_gene: -; abundance: -; v_gene: TRBV3-1/TRBV3-2; j_gene: TRBJ2-3; CDR3nt: TGTGCCAGCAGCCGCCAGGGTAGCACAGATACGCAGTATTTT; CDR3aa: CASSRQGSTDTQYF
d_gene: -; abundance: -; v_gene: TRBV19; j_gene: TRBJ2-3; CDR3nt: TGTGCCAGTAGGAAGACTACCGCTAGCACAGATACGCAGTATTTT; CDR3aa: CASRKTTASTDTQYF
d_gene: -; abundance: -; v_gene: TRBV7-2; j_gene: TRBJ1-1; CDR3nt: TGTGCCAGCAGCTTAGGGGGGGGGATGGTAACTGAAGCTTTCTTT; CDR3aa: CASSLGGGMVTEAFF
d_gene: -; abundance: -; v_gene: TRBV9; j_gene: TRBJ1-6; CDR3nt: TGTGCCAGCAGCGTAGTAGGAGATAATTCACCCCTCCACTTT; CDR3aa: CASSVVGDNSPLHF